One sample yielded the 5 T cell receptor beta chains listed below, sequenced in a study of T cell responses to AZD1222 COVID-19 vaccine. Using immunoSEQ multiplex PCR, the repertoire was profiled, and TCRdb retains in-frame clones only, with some absent. Here the sample spans 100,000 to 120,000 clones, about 90% being singletons. Specimen: peripheral blood, collected 28 days after the second AZD1222 dose. The receptors were sampled from an adult who received the AZD1222 COVID-19 vaccine.

The chain is built from TRBV14 and TRBJ2-5; 7 bases line up with TRBD2. V was pared by 1 base and J by 2 bases, with 10 bases of the junction left unmatched. Germline V CDR1 and CDR2: SGHDN, FVKESK. This CDR3 is 17 amino acids long. CDR3 sequence (DNA): TGTGCCAGCAGCCAAGGGTTAACGGGAGGATGGCAAGAGACCCAGTACTTC. Protein: CASSQGLTGGWQETQYF.

The chain is built from TRBV5-1 and TRBJ1-5; D unclear. CDR1 is SGHRS, CDR2 YFSETQ, per germline. The V and J ends lost 1 base and 5 bases respectively, with 10 bases between them. This CDR3 region has 14 residues. CDR3 protein: CASSLYMGDQPQHF. The CDR3 bases are TGCGCCAGCAGCTTGTATATGGGCGATCAGCCCCAGCATTTT.

The genes are TRBV7-9 and TRBJ1-1; maybe TRBD1 (6 bases). CDR3 length equals 13 residues. The germline CDR1 and CDR2 sequences are SEHNR and FQNEAQ (reference sequence). Trimming left V 2 bases short and J 10 bases short, with 14 bases between. The CDR3: CASSLPRRGTAFF. The DNA of the CDR3 is TGTGCCAGCAGCTTACCAAGGAGGGGGACAGCTTTCTTT.

The chain is built from TRBV3-1 (or the pseudogene TRBV3-2) and TRBJ1-2; 9 positions agree with TRBD1. The germline V gene encodes CDR1 LGHDT and CDR2 YNNKEL (reference sequence). The ends lost 2 bases at V and 5 bases at J; junction bases unmatched: 9. The CDR3 loop spans 16 amino acids. The CDR3 DNA follows: TGTGCCAGCAGCCAATCGCCTGCCGGGACAGGGTATGGCTACACCTTC. It yields the protein CASSQSPAGTGYGYTF.

The chain couples TRBV25-1 to TRBJ2-5, with 10 nucleotides matching TRBD2. The J segment lost 2 bases and the V segment lost 1 base, leaving 4 bases of the junction unmatched. Germline CDR1 MGHDK, CDR2 SYGVNS. The CDR3 is 16 amino acids. CDR3 region: CASSEFTSGAQETQYF. CDR3 DNA sequence: TGTGCCAGCAGTGAATTTACTAGCGGGGCACAAGAGACCCAGTACTTC. Combining the CDR3 with reference TRBV25-1 and TRBJ2-5 gives the whole variable domain EADIYQTPRYLVIGTGKKITLECSQTMGHDKMYWYQQDPGMELHLIHYSYGVNSTEKGDLSSESTVSRIRTEHFPLTLESARPSHTSQYLCASSEFTSGAQETQYFGPGTRLLVL.